This T cell receptor beta chain was observed in a study of PD-L1 blockade in urothelial cancer. Study-wide context: Bladder-origin urothelial cancer in males described most of the roughly 30 patients. Blood was analyzed 3 weeks (second dose) and 6 weeks after treatment start.

Using immunoSEQ multiplex PCR, the repertoire was profiled, and TCRdb retains in-frame clones only, with some absent. The sample holds about 48,000 clones, about 86% seen once. The time point denotes: peripheral blood 6 weeks after treatment start. This clone has only one observation. Trimming took 4 bases from V and 6 from J; bases not matched to a gene: 6. Germline-derived CDR1 and CDR2 are MNHEY and SVGAGI. This CDR3 is 15 amino acids long. The sequenced sample was PBMCs, obtained around atezolizumab (anti-PD-L1) treatment. V and J are TRBV6-5 and TRBJ2-1; 10 nucleotides match TRBD2. The source of this sequence is a man aged 55 to 70 with urothelial cancer. CDR3 residues: CASSSGLAVANEQFF. In DNA form, the CDR3 reads TGTGCCAGCAGTTCAGGACTAGCGGTCGCCAATGAGCAGTTCTTC.